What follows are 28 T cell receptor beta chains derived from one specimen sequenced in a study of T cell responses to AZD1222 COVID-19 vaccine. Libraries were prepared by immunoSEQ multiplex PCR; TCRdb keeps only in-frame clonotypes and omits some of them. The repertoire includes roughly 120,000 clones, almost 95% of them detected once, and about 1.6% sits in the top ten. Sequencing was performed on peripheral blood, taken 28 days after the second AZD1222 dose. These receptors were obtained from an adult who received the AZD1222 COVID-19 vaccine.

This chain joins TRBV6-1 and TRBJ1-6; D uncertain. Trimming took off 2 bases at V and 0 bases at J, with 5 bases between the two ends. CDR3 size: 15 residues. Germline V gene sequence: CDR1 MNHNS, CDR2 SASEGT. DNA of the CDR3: TGTGCCAGCAGTGAAAAAAGCTCCTATAATTCACCCCTCCACTTT. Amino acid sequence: CASSEKSSYNSPLHF.

CDR3 sequence (DNA): TGTGCCTGGAGTGTCAGACAGGGCTTGAATGGCTACACCTTC. Its protein is CAWSVRQGLNGYTF. This chain connects TRBV30 to TRBJ1-2, with 7 positions matching TRBD1. The CDR3 contains 14 residues. Germline lookup yields CDR1 GTSNPN and CDR2 SVGIG (reference sequence). V lost 0 bases to trimming and J lost 6 bases; unmatched junction nucleotides: 7.

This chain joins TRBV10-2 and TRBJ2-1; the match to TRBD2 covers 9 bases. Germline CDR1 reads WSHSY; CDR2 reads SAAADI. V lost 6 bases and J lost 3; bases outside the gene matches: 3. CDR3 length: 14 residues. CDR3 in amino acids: CASRRTSDYNEQFF. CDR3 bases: TGCGCCAGCAGGAGGACTAGCGACTACAATGAGCAGTTCTTC.

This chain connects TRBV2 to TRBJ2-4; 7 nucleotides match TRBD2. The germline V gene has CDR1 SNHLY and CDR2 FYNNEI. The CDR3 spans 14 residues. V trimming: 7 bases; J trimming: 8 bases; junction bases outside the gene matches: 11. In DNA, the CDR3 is TGTGCCAGCATCCCAGGGTCGAGCGGGGACATTCAGTACTTC. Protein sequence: CASIPGSSGDIQYF. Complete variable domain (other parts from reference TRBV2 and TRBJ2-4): EPEVTQTPSHQVTQMGQEVILRCVPISNHLYFYWYRQILGQKVEFLVSFYNNEISEKSEIFDDQFSVERPDGSNFTLKIRSTKLEDSAMYFCASIPGSSGDIQYFGAGTRLSVL.

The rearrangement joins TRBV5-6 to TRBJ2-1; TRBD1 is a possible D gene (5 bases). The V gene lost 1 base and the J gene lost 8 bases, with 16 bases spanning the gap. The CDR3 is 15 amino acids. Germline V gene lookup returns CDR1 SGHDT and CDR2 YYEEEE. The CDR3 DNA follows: TGTGCCAGCAGCTTGCGAGCCTGGGGCACACATGAGCAGTTCTTC. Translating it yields CASSLRAWGTHEQFF.

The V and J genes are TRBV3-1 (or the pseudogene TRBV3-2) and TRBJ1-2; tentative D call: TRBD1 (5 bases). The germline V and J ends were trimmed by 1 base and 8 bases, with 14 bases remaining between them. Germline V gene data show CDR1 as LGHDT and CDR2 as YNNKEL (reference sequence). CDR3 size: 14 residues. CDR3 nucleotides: TGTGCCAGCAGCCAAGGGACAACTTTATCGGGCTACACCTTC. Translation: CASSQGTTLSGYTF.

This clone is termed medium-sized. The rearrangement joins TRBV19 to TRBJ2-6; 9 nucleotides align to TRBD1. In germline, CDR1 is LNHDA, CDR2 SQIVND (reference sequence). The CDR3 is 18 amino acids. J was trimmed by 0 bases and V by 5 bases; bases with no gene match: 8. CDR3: CASSSDRGSYSGANVLTF. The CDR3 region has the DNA TGTGCCAGTAGTTCAGACAGGGGGTCATACTCTGGGGCCAACGTCCTGACTTTC.

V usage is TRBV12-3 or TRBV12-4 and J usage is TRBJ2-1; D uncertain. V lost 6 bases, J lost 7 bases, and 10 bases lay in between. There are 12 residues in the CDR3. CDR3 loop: CASSLRLNEQFF. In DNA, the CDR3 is TGTGCCAGCAGCCTCCGACTGAATGAGCAGTTCTTC.

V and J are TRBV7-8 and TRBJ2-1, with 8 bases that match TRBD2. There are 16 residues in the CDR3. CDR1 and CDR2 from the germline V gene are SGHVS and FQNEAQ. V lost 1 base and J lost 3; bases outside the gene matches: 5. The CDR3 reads CASSLGAAGGYNEQFF. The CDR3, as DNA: TGTGCCAGCAGCTTAGGTGCGGCGGGAGGCTACAATGAGCAGTTCTTC. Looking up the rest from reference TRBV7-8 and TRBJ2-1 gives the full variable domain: GAGVSQSPRYKVAKRGQDVALRCDPISGHVSLFWYQQALGQGPEFLTYFQNEAQLDKSGLPSDRFFAERPEGSVSTLKIQRTQQEDSAVYLCASSLGAAGGYNEQFFGPGTRLTVL.

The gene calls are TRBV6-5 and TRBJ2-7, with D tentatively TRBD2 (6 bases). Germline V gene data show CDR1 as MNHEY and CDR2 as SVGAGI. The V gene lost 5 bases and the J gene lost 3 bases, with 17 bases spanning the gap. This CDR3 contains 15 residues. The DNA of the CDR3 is TGTGCCAGCAGTCATCTGGAGGGGAGCGGCTACGAGCAGTACTTC. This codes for CASSHLEGSGYEQYF.

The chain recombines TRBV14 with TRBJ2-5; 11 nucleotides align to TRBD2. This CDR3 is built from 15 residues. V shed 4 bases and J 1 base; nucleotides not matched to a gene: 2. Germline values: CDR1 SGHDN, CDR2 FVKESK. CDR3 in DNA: TGTGCCAGCAGCCCACTAGCGGGAGCCCAAGAGACCCAGTACTTC. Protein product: CASSPLAGAQETQYF.

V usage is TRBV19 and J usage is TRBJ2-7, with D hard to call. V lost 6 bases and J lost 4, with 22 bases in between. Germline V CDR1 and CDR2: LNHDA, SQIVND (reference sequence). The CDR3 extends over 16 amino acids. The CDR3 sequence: CASRQINGDGRYEQYF. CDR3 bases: TGTGCCAGTAGACAAATTAATGGTGACGGACGATACGAGCAGTACTTC.

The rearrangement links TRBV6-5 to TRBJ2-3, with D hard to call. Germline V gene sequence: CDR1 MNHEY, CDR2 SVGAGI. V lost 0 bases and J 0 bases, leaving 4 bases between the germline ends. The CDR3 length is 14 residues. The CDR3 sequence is CASSYSDSTDTQYF. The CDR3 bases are TGTGCCAGCAGTTACTCGGACAGCACAGATACGCAGTATTTT.

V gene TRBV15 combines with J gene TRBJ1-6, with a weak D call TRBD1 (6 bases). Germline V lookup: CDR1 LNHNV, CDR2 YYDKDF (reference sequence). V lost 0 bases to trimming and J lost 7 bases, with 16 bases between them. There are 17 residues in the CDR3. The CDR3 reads CATSRDGPRQGNSPLHF. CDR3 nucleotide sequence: TGTGCCACCAGCAGAGACGGCCCGCGGCAGGGGAATTCACCCCTCCACTTT.

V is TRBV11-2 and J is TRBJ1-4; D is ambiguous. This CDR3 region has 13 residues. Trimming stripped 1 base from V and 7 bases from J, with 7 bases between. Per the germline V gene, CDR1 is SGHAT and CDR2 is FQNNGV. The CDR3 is CASSLGIGEKLFF. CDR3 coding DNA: TGTGCCAGCAGCTTAGGTATCGGTGAAAAACTGTTTTTT.

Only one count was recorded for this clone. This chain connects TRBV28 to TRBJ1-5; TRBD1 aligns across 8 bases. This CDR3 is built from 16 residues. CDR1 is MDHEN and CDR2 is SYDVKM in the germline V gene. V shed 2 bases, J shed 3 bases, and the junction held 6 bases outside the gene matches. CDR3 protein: CASSLPGTGLNQPQHF. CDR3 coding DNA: TGTGCCAGCAGTTTACCCGGGACAGGACTCAATCAGCCCCAGCATTTT.

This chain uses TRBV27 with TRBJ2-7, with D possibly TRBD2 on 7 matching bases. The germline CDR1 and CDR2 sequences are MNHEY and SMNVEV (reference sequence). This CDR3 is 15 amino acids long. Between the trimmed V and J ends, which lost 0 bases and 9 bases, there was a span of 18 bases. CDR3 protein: CASSLSAGAVTVQYF. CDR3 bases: TGTGCCAGCAGTTTATCTGCGGGGGCAGTAACCGTGCAGTACTTC.

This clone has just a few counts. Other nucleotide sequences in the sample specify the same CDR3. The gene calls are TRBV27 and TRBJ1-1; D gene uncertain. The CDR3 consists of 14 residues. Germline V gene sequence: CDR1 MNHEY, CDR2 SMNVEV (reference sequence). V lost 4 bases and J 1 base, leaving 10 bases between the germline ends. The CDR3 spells CASSSRTGNTEAFF. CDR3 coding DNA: TGTGCCAGCAGTTCACGGACTGGGAACACTGAAGCTTTCTTT.

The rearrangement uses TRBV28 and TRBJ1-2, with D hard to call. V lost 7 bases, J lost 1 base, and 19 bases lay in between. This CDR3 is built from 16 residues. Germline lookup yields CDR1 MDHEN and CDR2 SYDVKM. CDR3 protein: CASNERQDLHNYGYTF. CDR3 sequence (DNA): TGTGCCAGCAATGAGCGGCAGGACCTACATAACTATGGCTACACCTTC.

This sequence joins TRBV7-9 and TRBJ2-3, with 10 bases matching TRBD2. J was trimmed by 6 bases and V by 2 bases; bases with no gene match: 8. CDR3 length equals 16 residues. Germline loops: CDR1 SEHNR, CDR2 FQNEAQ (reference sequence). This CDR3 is CASSLSSGRIGDTQYF. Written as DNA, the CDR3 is TGTGCCAGCAGCTTATCTAGCGGGAGAATAGGGGATACGCAGTATTTT.

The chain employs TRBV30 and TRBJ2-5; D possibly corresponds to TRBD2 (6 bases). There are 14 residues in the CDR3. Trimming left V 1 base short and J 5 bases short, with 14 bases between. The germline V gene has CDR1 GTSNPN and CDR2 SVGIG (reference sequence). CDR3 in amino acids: CAWSDLGGHETQYF. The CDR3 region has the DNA TGTGCCTGGAGTGATCTGGGGGGTCACGAGACCCAGTACTTC.

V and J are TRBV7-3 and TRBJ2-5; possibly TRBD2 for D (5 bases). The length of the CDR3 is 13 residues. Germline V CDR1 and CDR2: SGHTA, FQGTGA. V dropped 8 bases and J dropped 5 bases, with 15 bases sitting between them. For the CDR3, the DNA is TGTGCCAGCGGCTCGGGATCGGGTGAGACCCAGTACTTC. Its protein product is CASGSGSGETQYF. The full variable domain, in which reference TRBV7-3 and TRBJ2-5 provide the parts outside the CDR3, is GAGVSQTPSNKVTEKGKYVELRCDPISGHTALYWYRQSLGQGPEFLIYFQGTGAADDSGLPNDRFFAVRPEGSVSTLKIQRTERGDSAVYLCASGSGSGETQYFGPGTRLLVL.

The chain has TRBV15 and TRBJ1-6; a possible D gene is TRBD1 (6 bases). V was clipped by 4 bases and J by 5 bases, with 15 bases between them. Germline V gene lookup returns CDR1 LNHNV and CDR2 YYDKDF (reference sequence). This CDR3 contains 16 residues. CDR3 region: CATSKGGGDNNSPLHF. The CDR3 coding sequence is TGTGCCACCAGCAAGGGGGGGGGAGACAATAATTCACCCCTCCACTTT.

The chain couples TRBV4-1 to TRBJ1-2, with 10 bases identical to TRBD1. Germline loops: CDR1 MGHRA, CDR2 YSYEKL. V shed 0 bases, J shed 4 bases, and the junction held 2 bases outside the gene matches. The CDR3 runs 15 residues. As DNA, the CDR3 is TGCGCCAGCAGCCAAGAGGGACAGGGGTTCTATGGCTACACCTTC. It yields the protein CASSQEGQGFYGYTF.

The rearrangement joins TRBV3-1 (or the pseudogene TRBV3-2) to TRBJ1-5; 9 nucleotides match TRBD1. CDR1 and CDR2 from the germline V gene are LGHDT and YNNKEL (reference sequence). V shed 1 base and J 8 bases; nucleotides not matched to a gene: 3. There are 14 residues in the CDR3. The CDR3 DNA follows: TGTGCCAGCAGCCAAGGGACAGGGGTTAAGCCCCAGCATTTT. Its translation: CASSQGTGVKPQHF.

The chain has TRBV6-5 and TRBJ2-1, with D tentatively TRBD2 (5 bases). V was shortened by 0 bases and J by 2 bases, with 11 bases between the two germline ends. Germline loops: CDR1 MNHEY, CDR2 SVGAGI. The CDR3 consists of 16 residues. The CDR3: CASSYSYGGPYNEQFF. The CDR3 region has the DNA TGTGCCAGCAGTTACTCGTATGGCGGGCCCTACAATGAGCAGTTCTTC.

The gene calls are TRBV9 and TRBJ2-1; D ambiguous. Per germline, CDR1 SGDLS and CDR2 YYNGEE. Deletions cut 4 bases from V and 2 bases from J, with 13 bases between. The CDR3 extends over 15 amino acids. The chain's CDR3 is CASSKDHQAYNEQFF. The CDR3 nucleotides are TGTGCCAGCAGCAAGGACCACCAGGCCTACAATGAGCAGTTCTTC.

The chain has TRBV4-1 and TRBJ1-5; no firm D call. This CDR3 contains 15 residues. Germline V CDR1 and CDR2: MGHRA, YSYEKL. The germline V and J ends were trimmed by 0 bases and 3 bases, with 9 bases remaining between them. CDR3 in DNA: TGCGCCAGCAGCCAAGACGGGCAGCTCAATCAGCCCCAGCATTTT. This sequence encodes CASSQDGQLNQPQHF.